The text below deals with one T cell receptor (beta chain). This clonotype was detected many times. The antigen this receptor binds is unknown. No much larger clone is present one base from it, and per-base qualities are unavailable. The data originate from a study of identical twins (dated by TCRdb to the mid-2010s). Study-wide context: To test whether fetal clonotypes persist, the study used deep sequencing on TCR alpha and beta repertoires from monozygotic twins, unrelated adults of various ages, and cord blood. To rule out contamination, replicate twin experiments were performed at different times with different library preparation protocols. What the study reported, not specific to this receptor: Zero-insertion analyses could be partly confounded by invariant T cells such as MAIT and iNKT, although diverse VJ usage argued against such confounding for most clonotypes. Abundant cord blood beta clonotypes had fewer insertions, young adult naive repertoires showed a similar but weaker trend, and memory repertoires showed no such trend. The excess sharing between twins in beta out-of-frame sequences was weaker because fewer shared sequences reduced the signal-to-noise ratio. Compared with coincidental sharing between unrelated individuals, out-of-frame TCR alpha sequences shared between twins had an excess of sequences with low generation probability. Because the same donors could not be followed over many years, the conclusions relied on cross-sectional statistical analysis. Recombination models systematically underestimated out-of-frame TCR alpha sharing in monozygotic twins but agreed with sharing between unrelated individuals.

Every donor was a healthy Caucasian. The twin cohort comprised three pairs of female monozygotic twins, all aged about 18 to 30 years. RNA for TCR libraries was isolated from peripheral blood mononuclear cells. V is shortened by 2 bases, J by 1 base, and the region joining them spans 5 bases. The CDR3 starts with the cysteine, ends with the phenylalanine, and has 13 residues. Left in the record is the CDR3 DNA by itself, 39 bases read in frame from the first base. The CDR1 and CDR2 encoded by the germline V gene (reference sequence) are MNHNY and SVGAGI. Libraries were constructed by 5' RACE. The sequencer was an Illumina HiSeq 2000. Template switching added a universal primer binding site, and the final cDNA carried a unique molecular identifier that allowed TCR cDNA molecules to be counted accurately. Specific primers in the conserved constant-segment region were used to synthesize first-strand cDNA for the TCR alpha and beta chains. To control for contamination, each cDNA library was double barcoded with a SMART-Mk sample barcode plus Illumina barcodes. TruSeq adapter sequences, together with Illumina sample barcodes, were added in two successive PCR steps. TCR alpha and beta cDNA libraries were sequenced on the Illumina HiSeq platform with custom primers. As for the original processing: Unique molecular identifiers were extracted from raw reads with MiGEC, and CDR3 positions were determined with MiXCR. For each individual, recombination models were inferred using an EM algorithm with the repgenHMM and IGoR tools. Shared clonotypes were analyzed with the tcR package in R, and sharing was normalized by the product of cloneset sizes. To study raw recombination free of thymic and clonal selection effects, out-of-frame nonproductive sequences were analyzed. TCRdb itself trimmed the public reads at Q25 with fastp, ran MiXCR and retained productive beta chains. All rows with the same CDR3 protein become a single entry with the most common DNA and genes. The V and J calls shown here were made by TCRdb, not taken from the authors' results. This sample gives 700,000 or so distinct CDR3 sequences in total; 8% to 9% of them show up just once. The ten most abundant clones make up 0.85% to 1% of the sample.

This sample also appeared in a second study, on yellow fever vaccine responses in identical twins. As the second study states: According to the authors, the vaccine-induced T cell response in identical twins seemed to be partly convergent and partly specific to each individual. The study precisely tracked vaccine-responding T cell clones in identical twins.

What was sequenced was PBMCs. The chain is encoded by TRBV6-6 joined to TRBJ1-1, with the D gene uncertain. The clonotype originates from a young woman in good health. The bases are TGTGCCAGCAGTTACCAAAGGAACACTGAAGCTTTCTTT. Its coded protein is CASSYQRNTEAFF.